The 25 T cell receptor beta chains in this list originate from one sample, sequenced in a study of HIV-infected patients and healthy controls. The repertoire came from unfractionated whole blood and reflected all unsorted peripheral T cells. Alpha and beta constant-region primers primed reverse transcription of 400 to 500 ng RNA. Separate chain-specific third strand synthesis with multiplexing indices produced the alpha and beta libraries. TCRdb re-analysed the 5' RACE reads in MiXCR, keeping a single row per CDR3 protein. The sample records some 9,800 distinct CDR3 sequences, 7.5% to 9% being singletons. What was sequenced was blood. These TCRs come from an adult in good health.

CDR3: CASSLEPPGSLHSYEQYF. In DNA, the CDR3 is TGTGCCAGCAGCTTAGAACCCCCCGGCTCTTTACACTCCTACGAGCAGTACTTC. The chain is built from TRBV7-7 and TRBJ2-7; D not resolved. CDR1 is SSHAT, CDR2 FNYEAQ, per germline (reference sequence). The CDR3 is 18 residues long. V was shortened by 1 base and J by 0 bases, with 19 bases between the two germline ends.

This clonotype has at least ten counts. V is TRBV19 and J is TRBJ1-5, with 9 bases fitting TRBD1. This CDR3 is 16 amino acids long. Germline CDR1 reads LNHDA; CDR2 reads SQIVND (reference sequence). Germline trimming cut 3 bases from V and 4 bases from J; bases unmatched to any gene: 7. In nucleotides, the CDR3 is TGTGCCAGTAGTATGTGGACAGGGGACGGAAATCAGCCCCAGCATTTT. Protein: CASSMWTGDGNQPQHF.

This clonotype has just a few counts. This chain joins TRBV19 and TRBJ1-1; D remains unclear. Germline CDR1 reads LNHDA; CDR2 reads SQIVND (reference sequence). The CDR3 totals 14 residues. Trimming took 1 base from V and 5 from J, leaving 11 bases between them. The CDR3 region has the DNA TGTGCCAGTAGTATAGTTGGGCGGGTAACTGAAGCTTTCTTT. Its protein product is CASSIVGRVTEAFF.

This clonotype was observed many times. The chain joins TRBV12-3 or TRBV12-4 to TRBJ1-5; tentatively, D is TRBD1 (6 bases). The CDR3 has 14 amino acids. V shed 6 bases and J shed 0 bases, with 9 bases lying between them. The CDR3 sequence: CASRGTFSNQPQHF. The CDR3 DNA reads as TGTGCCAGCAGGGGGACATTTAGCAATCAGCCCCAGCATTTT.

By share, this clonotype ranks as medium-sized. This chain links TRBV29-1 with TRBJ1-1; D ambiguous. The germline V and J ends were trimmed by 5 bases and 0 bases, with 4 bases remaining between them. Germline V gene sequence: CDR1 SQVTM, CDR2 ANQGSEA. This CDR3 has 11 amino acids. CDR3 nucleotides: TGCAGCGTTCGGTTGAACACTGAAGCTTTCTTT. Its protein is CSVRLNTEAFF.

This clonotype is labeled as medium-sized. The gene calls are TRBV20-1 and TRBJ2-1; 7 bases fit TRBD2. Germline V lookup: CDR1 DFQATT, CDR2 SNEGSKA (reference sequence). The CDR3 is 14 amino acids. Germline trimming cut 5 bases from V and 0 bases from J; bases unmatched to any gene: 4. The CDR3 nucleotides are TGCAGTGCTGGCGGGGGAAGCTCCTACAATGAGCAGTTCTTC. Amino acids: CSAGGGSSYNEQFF.

This clonotype was counted only a few times. CDR3 nucleotides: TGTGCCAGCAGCTTAGCGCCTCCGGGCGCGAACTATGGCTACACCTTC. It encodes CASSLAPPGANYGYTF. This chain joins TRBV7-2 and TRBJ1-2; D unclear. The CDR3 runs 16 residues. V lost 0 bases to trimming and J lost 2 bases, with 13 bases between them. CDR1 and CDR2 (germline): SGHTA, FQGNSA.

This clonotype is categorized as medium-sized. The rearrangement joins TRBV6-5 to TRBJ2-3, with TRBD1 matching over 8 bases. V dropped 6 bases and J dropped 4; count of bases not matched to a gene: 9. The germline V gene encodes CDR1 MNHEY and CDR2 SVGAGI. The length of the CDR3 is 15 residues. The chain's CDR3 is CASSRTGNLADTQYF. The CDR3 coding sequence is TGTGCCAGCAGCCGGACAGGGAACTTGGCAGATACGCAGTATTTT.

By sample share, this clonotype is medium-sized (0.01 to 0.1%). This chain uses TRBV2 with TRBJ1-1; D uncertain. Germline CDR1 and CDR2: SNHLY and FYNNEI. V lost 6 bases, J lost 0 bases, and 14 bases lay in between. There are 15 residues in the CDR3. For the CDR3, the DNA is TGTGCCAGCAGCGTACGGGTCACGCTGAACACTGAAGCTTTCTTT. Amino acid sequence: CASSVRVTLNTEAFF.

This clonotype has ten or more counts. The chain carries TRBV6-6 and TRBJ1-2; D is unclear. Trimming left V 3 bases short and J 2 bases short, with 19 bases between. Germline CDR1 reads MNHNY; CDR2 reads SVGAGI (reference sequence). The CDR3 consists of 17 residues. The CDR3 DNA reads TGTGCCAGCAGTTATAGGACCGACGTATCCGGGAACTATGGCTACACCTTC. Its translation: CASSYRTDVSGNYGYTF.

There are a few counts of this clonotype. The chain links TRBV20-1 to TRBJ1-2, with 8 bases identical to TRBD1. CDR1 and CDR2 (germline): DFQATT, SNEGSKA (reference sequence). The J segment lost 8 bases and the V segment lost 3 bases, leaving 8 bases of the junction unmatched. This CDR3 region has 13 residues. The CDR3 spells CSARGTGGKGYTF. CDR3 nucleotides: TGCAGTGCTAGGGGGACAGGAGGAAAGGGCTACACCTTC.

This clonotype is deemed medium-sized (0.01 to 0.1%). The gene calls are TRBV20-1 and TRBJ1-5; D may be TRBD1 (5 bases). Trimming took off 5 bases at V and 5 bases at J, with 16 bases between the two ends. There are 14 residues in the CDR3. Germline CDR1 DFQATT, CDR2 SNEGSKA (reference sequence). CDR3 DNA: TGCAGTGCTCCCCCCCCGGGACCGCATCAGCCCCAGCATTTT. Amino acid sequence: CSAPPPGPHQPQHF.

This clonotype is medium-sized. This chain connects TRBV7-8 to TRBJ1-5; D gene uncertain. CDR1 and CDR2 from the germline V gene are SGHVS and FQNEAQ. The length of the CDR3 is 14 residues. V was trimmed by 2 bases and J by 0 bases, leaving 5 bases between them. Here the CDR3 DNA reads TGTGCCAGCAGCTTAAAGGGTAGCAATCAGCCCCAGCATTTT. Translation gives CASSLKGSNQPQHF.

This clonotype appeared many times. The chain links TRBV19 to TRBJ1-4, with D possibly TRBD1 on 5 matching bases. Germline V gene data show CDR1 as LNHDA and CDR2 as SQIVND (reference sequence). V lost 5 bases and J 5 bases, leaving 12 bases between the germline ends. The CDR3 length is 14 residues. DNA of the CDR3: TGTGCCAGTAGTTTAGGGGACTTCAATGAAAAACTGTTTTTT. It yields the protein CASSLGDFNEKLFF. Full variable domain (outside the CDR3, taken from reference TRBV19 and TRBJ1-4): DGGITQSPKYLFRKEGQNVTLSCEQNLNHDAMYWYRQDPGQGLRLIYYSQIVNDFQKGDIAEGYSVSREKKESFPLTVTSAQKNPTAFYLCASSLGDFNEKLFFGSGTQLSVL.

This clonotype was observed a handful of times. The chain joins TRBV7-6 to TRBJ1-2; D is perhaps TRBD1 (6 bases). Trimming removed 1 base from V and 7 bases from J, with 16 bases in between. CDR3 length: 15 residues. Per germline, CDR1 SGHVS and CDR2 FNYEAQ. The CDR3 sequence is CASSLGGGGYSGYTF. CDR3 bases: TGTGCCAGCAGCTTAGGTGGAGGGGGGTATAGTGGCTACACCTTC.

The chain couples TRBV14 to TRBJ1-2; D call uncertain. V was shortened by 0 bases and J by 4 bases, with 18 bases between the two germline ends. Germline V CDR1 and CDR2: SGHDN, FVKESK. This CDR3 is 17 amino acids long. The CDR3 sequence: CASSQDLEQTTFYGYTF. The CDR3 region has the DNA TGTGCCAGCAGCCAAGATTTGGAACAGACGACTTTCTATGGCTACACCTTC.

This chain links TRBV18 with TRBJ1-1; 10 bases align to TRBD1. The junction had 12 bases not matched to a gene; V was cut back by 6 bases and J by 5 bases. The CDR3 spans 16 residues. Germline V gene lookup returns CDR1 KGHSH and CDR2 LQKENI. CDR3 bases: TGTGCCAGCTCCCCCGGACAGGGGGTATGGGGAACTGAAGCTTTCTTT. This translates into CASSPGQGVWGTEAFF.

This clonotype appeared many times. J is TRBJ1-5 and V is TRBV5-1; TRBD1 matches 7 bases. The J segment lost 3 bases and the V segment lost 2 bases, leaving 2 bases of the junction unmatched. The CDR3 is made up of 14 amino acids. Germline lookup yields CDR1 SGHRS and CDR2 YFSETQ. The CDR3 is CASSFGQDNQPQHF. Written as DNA, the CDR3 is TGCGCCAGCAGCTTCGGACAGGACAATCAGCCCCAGCATTTT.

This clonotype appeared many times. The chain links TRBV30 to TRBJ1-2; 8 bases are shared with TRBD1. Trimming at V came to 5 bases and at J to 6 bases, leaving 5 bases not matched to a gene. Germline V CDR1 and CDR2: GTSNPN, SVGIG (reference sequence). This CDR3 is built from 12 residues. The CDR3 region has the DNA TGTGCCTGGGGGAGGACAGGGCATGGCTACACCTTC. This gives the protein CAWGRTGHGYTF.

The sample holds a few counts of this clonotype. The genes are TRBV6-1 and TRBJ1-3; no reliable D call. The CDR3 has 16 residues. Germline V gene data show CDR1 as MNHNS and CDR2 as SASEGT. With 0 bases removed from V and 4 bases from J, the gap between germline ends came to 13 bases. The CDR3: CASSEAYGFPGNTIYF. DNA for the CDR3: TGTGCCAGCAGTGAAGCGTACGGCTTCCCAGGAAACACCATATATTTT.

This clonotype counts as medium-sized. The CDR3 loop is CASSSRGAGPTDTQYF. The CDR3, as DNA: TGTGCCAGCAGTAGTCGGGGGGCCGGGCCCACAGATACGCAGTATTTT. J is TRBJ2-3 and V is TRBV6-5; D might be TRBD2 (7 bases). In germline, CDR1 is MNHEY, CDR2 SVGAGI. Trimming left V 5 bases short and J 2 bases short, with 17 bases between. CDR3 size: 16 residues.

By share, this clonotype counts as medium-sized. The rearrangement joins TRBV18 to TRBJ2-7; 8 nucleotides line up with TRBD1. The germline CDR1 and CDR2 sequences are KGHSH and LQKENI. The CDR3 is 13 residues long. The V gene end was trimmed by 1 base and the J gene end by 7 bases; junction bases not matched to a gene: 3. This chain's CDR3 is CASSPLGQGEQYF. CDR3 nucleotide sequence: TGTGCCAGCTCACCACTCGGACAGGGAGAGCAGTACTTC.

The table lists this clonotype with many counts. The V gene is TRBV7-7, the J gene TRBJ2-5; 11 bases agree with TRBD2. The CDR3 extends over 14 amino acids. The J segment lost 9 bases and the V segment lost 4 bases, leaving 7 bases of the junction unmatched. Germline V gene lookup returns CDR1 SSHAT and CDR2 FNYEAQ (reference sequence). This CDR3 is CASSSGLAGAAQYF. CDR3 coding DNA: TGTGCCAGCAGCTCCGGACTAGCGGGTGCGGCCCAGTACTTC.

This clonotype has just a few counts. CDR3 sequence (DNA): TGTGCCAGCAGCCGAATGTCCCAGACAGGGATCACGGAGACCCAGTACTTC. As protein: CASSRMSQTGITETQYF. The rearrangement uses TRBV12-3 or TRBV12-4 and TRBJ2-5, with 7 bases that match TRBD1. The CDR3 loop spans 17 amino acids. The V segment lost 6 bases and the J segment 5 bases; nucleotides outside the gene matches: 18.

This clonotype turned up a few times. The CDR3 reads CSARGSSISPGADTQYF. CDR3 in DNA: TGCAGTGCTAGAGGGTCTAGTATCTCCCCCGGTGCAGATACGCAGTATTTT. V usage is TRBV20-1 and J usage is TRBJ2-3; D uncertain. CDR1 is DFQATT, CDR2 SNEGSKA, per germline (reference sequence). The V and J ends lost 1 base and 4 bases respectively, with 21 bases between them. The CDR3 consists of 17 residues.